These 9 T cell receptor beta chains were all obtained from the same sample, sequenced in a study of blood T cell repertoires in COVID-19 (TCRdb year 2020). Library generation was performed with the immunoSEQ multiplex PCR assay. The immuneACCESS repertoire file appears here via TCRdb, limited to in-frame rearrangements. These files lack a portion of the clones; in checked studies, under half of the deficit traces to unresolved V genes, and the cause of the others is not known. Across this sample there are around 130,000 clones, with about four fifths seen only once. The ten largest clones add up to 4% to 5% of the sample. Sequencing input: peripheral blood. The origin of the receptors is a woman aged 70-85 years with acute or convalescent COVID-19.

The chain employs TRBV10-1 and TRBJ2-7, with TRBD1 identical over 9 bases. Germline V gives CDR1 WNHNN, CDR2 SYGVQD (reference sequence). Trimming took 3 bases from V and 4 from J; bases not matched to a gene: 4. The CDR3 has 14 amino acids. CDR3 bases: TGCGCCAGCAGTGACGGGACAGGGCAGTACGAGCAGTACGTC. Its translation is CASSDGTGQYEQYV.

Written as DNA, the CDR3 is TGCGCCAGCAGCTTGGGAGGACAGGGGGCTGACGAGCAGTACGTC. It specifies CASSLGGQGADEQYV. The chain recombines TRBV5-1 with TRBJ2-7, with 11 bases lining up with TRBD1. V shed 0 bases and J 5 bases; nucleotides not matched to a gene: 4. CDR1 and CDR2 from the germline V gene are SGHRS and YFSETQ. This CDR3 is built from 15 residues.

Remarks on this clone: A junction end diverges from the germline sequence, so it may reflect a read error. This chain uses TRBV29-1 with TRBJ2-4; 7 bases match TRBD1. The CDR3 is made up of 14 amino acids. In germline, CDR1 is SQVTM, CDR2 ANQGSEA. CDR3: CSVELGTAQNIQYF. CDR3 bases: TGCAGCGTAGAGCTAGGGACAGCCCAAAACATTCAGTACTTC.

The rearrangement links TRBV21-1 to TRBJ1-1. TRBV21-1 represents a pseudogene. The CDR3 is 14 residues long. Here the CDR3 DNA reads TGTGCCAGCAGCCCCCGCTCGGGAGACACTGAAGCTTTCTTT. Its translation: CASSPRSGDTEAFF.

The chain joins TRBV3-1 (or the pseudogene TRBV3-2) to TRBJ1-6; weak D call: TRBD1 (6 bases). The CDR3 has 15 amino acids. V lost 1 base and J 6 bases, leaving 10 bases between the germline ends. Germline assignment: CDR1 LGHDT and CDR2 YNNKEL (reference sequence). In DNA form, the CDR3 reads TGTGCCAGCAGCCAAGGAGAGGGGGTTAATTCACCCCTCCACTTT. This gives the protein CASSQGEGVNSPLHF.

The genes are TRBV4-2 and TRBJ1-2; maybe TRBD1 (5 bases). The V end was cut by 1 base, the J end by 5 bases, with 14 bases between. From germline, CDR1 is LGHNA and CDR2 YNFKEQ. CDR3 length equals 15 residues. CDR3 nucleotides: TGTGCCAGCAGCCAAGCCAGGGTCGGTACTTATGGCTACACCTTC. This encodes CASSQARVGTYGYTF.

The genes are TRBV4-3 and TRBJ2-1, with TRBD1 matching 7 bases. V lost 0 bases, J lost 5 bases, and 7 bases stayed unmatched. The CDR3 is 16 residues long. Germline-derived CDR1 and CDR2 are LGHNA and YSLEER. CDR3 in DNA: TGCGCCAGCAGCCAAGACAAGGGGGCAGGCCACAATGAGCAGTTCTTC. This gives the protein CASSQDKGAGHNEQFF.

The chain links TRBV7-2 to TRBJ1-1, with 8 bases lining up with TRBD1. The CDR3 sequence is 15 residues long. Germline CDR1 reads SGHTA; CDR2 reads FQGNSA. V was pared by 1 base and J by 1 base, with 2 bases of the junction left unmatched. CDR3 DNA: TGTGCCAGCAGCTTAGTCAGGGGGCAGAACACTGAAGCTTTCTTT. This sequence encodes CASSLVRGQNTEAFF.

This chain joins TRBV3-1 (or the pseudogene TRBV3-2) and TRBJ2-2, with 9 bases fitting TRBD2. CDR3 length: 17 amino acids. CDR1 is LGHDT and CDR2 is YNNKEL in the germline V gene (reference sequence). V dropped 3 bases and J dropped 2; count of bases not matched to a gene: 7. DNA for the CDR3: TGTGCCAGCAGCCAGATAAGCGGGGGGCCTAACACCGGGGAGCTGTTTTTT. Protein sequence: CASSQISGGPNTGELFF.